The 24 T cell receptor beta chains below come from one sample, sequenced in a study of T cell responses to AZD1222 COVID-19 vaccine. Sequencing used immunoSEQ multiplex PCR; TCRdb keeps in-frame clones, though not all of them. The table includes about 120,000 clones, around nine tenths detected once. This sample comprised peripheral blood, obtained on day 0 of AZD1222 vaccination. The receptor set was obtained from an adult in good health.

V usage is TRBV28 and J usage is TRBJ1-5, with 10 bases fitting TRBD1. The CDR3 is 14 residues long. Losses at the gene ends were 6 bases for V and 5 bases for J; bases not matched to a gene: 4. In germline, CDR1 is MDHEN, CDR2 SYDVKM. CDR3 nucleotides: TGTGCCAGCAGCGGGACAGGGGACTATCAGCCCCAGCATTTT. The encoded protein is CASSGTGDYQPQHF.

This sequence joins TRBV18 and TRBJ2-1; D is possibly TRBD2 (5 bases). V was cut by 0 bases and J by 0 bases, with 9 bases left in between. The CDR3 spans 16 residues. CDR1 is KGHSH and CDR2 is LQKENI in the germline V gene. The CDR3 loop reads CASSPPERASYNEQFF. The CDR3 DNA sequence: TGTGCCAGCTCACCACCAGAGAGGGCCTCCTACAATGAGCAGTTCTTC.

The chain employs TRBV6-5 and TRBJ1-1, with D perhaps matching TRBD1 (5 bases). Trimming took off 10 bases at V and 4 bases at J, with 22 bases between the two ends. This CDR3 spans 15 amino acids. Germline-derived CDR1 and CDR2 are MNHEY and SVGAGI. This CDR3 is CAIGTGGAEGTEAFF. CDR3 in DNA: TGTGCCATAGGAACCGGAGGGGCCGAAGGCACTGAAGCTTTCTTT.

V is TRBV4-1 and J is TRBJ1-2, with D perhaps TRBD1 (6 bases). The CDR3 extends over 16 amino acids. The germline V and J ends were trimmed by 2 bases and 0 bases, with 13 bases remaining between them. Per the germline V gene, CDR1 is MGHRA and CDR2 is YSYEKL. CDR3 protein: CASSQPLRGPNYGYTF. The CDR3 nucleotides are TGCGCCAGCAGCCAACCCCTCAGGGGACCTAACTATGGCTACACCTTC.

This chain links TRBV7-3 with TRBJ2-1, with 9 bases that match TRBD1. Unmatched junction bases numbered 13, after V lost 2 bases and J lost 5 bases. The germline CDR1 and CDR2 sequences are SGHTA and FQGTGA. The CDR3 consists of 18 residues. DNA of the CDR3: TGTGCCAGCAGCTTAGGGGGGACCGGGACAGGGTCCCACAATGAGCAGTTCTTC. Translation gives CASSLGGTGTGSHNEQFF.

CDR3 sequence: CASSPQGTAANEQFF. The DNA for the CDR3 is TGTGCCAGCAGCCCTCAAGGGACAGCGGCTAATGAGCAGTTCTTC. This chain joins TRBV4-2 and TRBJ2-1; 7 bases fit TRBD1. The CDR3 has 15 residues. V lost 4 bases to trimming and J lost 7 bases; unmatched junction nucleotides: 10. In germline, CDR1 is LGHNA, CDR2 YNFKEQ.

The chain uses TRBV5-5 and TRBJ2-7; no firm D call. Per germline, CDR1 SGHKS and CDR2 YYEKEE (reference sequence). Trimming left V 0 bases short and J 2 bases short, with 12 bases between. CDR3 length: 15 amino acids. This chain's CDR3 is CASSLAPPAAYEQYF. The CDR3 nucleotides are TGTGCCAGCAGCTTGGCCCCCCCGGCCGCCTACGAGCAGTACTTC.

The chain uses TRBV4-1 and TRBJ2-7, with a weak D call TRBD2 (6 bases). The CDR3 length is 13 residues. Germline V lookup: CDR1 MGHRA, CDR2 YSYEKL. Trimming pared 3 bases from V and 2 bases from J, leaving 8 bases between. The CDR3 coding sequence is TGCGCCAGCAGCCACGGGGGTCCCTACGAGCAGTACTTC. Translated, it gives CASSHGGPYEQYF.

The genes are TRBV6-5 and TRBJ2-7; 7 bases fit TRBD2. Germline V gene data show CDR1 as MNHEY and CDR2 as SVGAGI. V gave up 2 bases and J gave up 4 bases; unmatched junction bases: 8. The CDR3 extends over 15 amino acids. The CDR3 bases are TGTGCCAGCAGTTACACCCTTGGGGGGGGGTACGAGCAGTACTTC. Amino acid sequence: CASSYTLGGGYEQYF.

J is TRBJ2-3 and V is TRBV3-1 (or the pseudogene TRBV3-2); tentatively, D is TRBD2 (6 bases). This CDR3 is built from 16 residues. Germline values: CDR1 LGHDT, CDR2 YNNKEL (reference sequence). The V end lost 1 base, the J end lost 0 bases, and 11 bases lay between the germline ends. The CDR3 nucleotides are TGTGCCAGCAGCCAAGCCGGCGGGACTAGCACAGATACGCAGTATTTT. Protein sequence: CASSQAGGTSTDTQYF.

This clone was detected only a few times. V usage is TRBV29-1 and J usage is TRBJ2-7; 8 nucleotides line up with TRBD1. V lost 4 bases, J lost 6 bases, and 8 bases stayed unmatched. The CDR3 totals 13 residues. The V gene's germline CDR1 is SQVTM and CDR2 ANQGSEA. This CDR3 is CSVVGGTGGEQYF. In DNA form, the CDR3 reads TGCAGCGTTGTAGGTGGGACAGGTGGCGAGCAGTACTTC.

This clone was found once. This chain links TRBV7-2 with TRBJ2-7, with TRBD2 identical over 9 bases. The germline V gene encodes CDR1 SGHTA and CDR2 FQGNSA. J was trimmed by 3 bases and V by 1 base; bases with no gene match: 7. The CDR3 covers 16 residues. Written as DNA, the CDR3 is TGTGCCAGCAGCTTAGGTGTTAGCGGGAGATACTACGAGCAGTACTTC. Translation gives CASSLGVSGRYYEQYF.

The rearrangement uses TRBV6-5 and TRBJ1-1; D unclear. The CDR3 is 15 residues long. Germline V gene lookup returns CDR1 MNHEY and CDR2 SVGAGI. V lost 4 bases and J 1 base, leaving 13 bases between the germline ends. This CDR3 is CASSSDVRENTEAFF. The CDR3 DNA reads as TGTGCCAGCAGTTCAGACGTAAGGGAGAACACTGAAGCTTTCTTT.

This rearrangement joins TRBV27 to TRBJ1-2, with D perhaps matching TRBD1 (5 bases). The V gene lost 5 bases and the J gene lost 0 bases, with 13 bases spanning the gap. The CDR3 extends over 15 amino acids. Per the germline V gene, CDR1 is MNHEY and CDR2 is SMNVEV (reference sequence). CDR3 bases: TGTGCCAGCAGTCCTGGACAACAAGCTAACTATGGCTACACCTTC. Its protein is CASSPGQQANYGYTF.

This chain uses TRBV5-1 with TRBJ1-1; weak D call: TRBD1 (6 bases). Germline V gives CDR1 SGHRS, CDR2 YFSETQ. The CDR3 sequence is 15 residues long. Trimming left V 1 base short and J 2 bases short, with 12 bases between. The CDR3 DNA reads as TGCGCCAGCAGCTTGTCCACAGGGCCCAACACTGAAGCTTTCTTT. Protein product: CASSLSTGPNTEAFF.

This clone was detected only a few times. The chain recombines TRBV4-3 with TRBJ1-2; no clear D gene. V shed 0 bases and J shed 3 bases, with 14 bases lying between them. The length of the CDR3 is 16 residues. Germline CDR1 and CDR2: LGHNA and YSLEER. CDR3 bases: TGCGCCAGCAGCCAAGATCGTAGTGGGCCTTACTATGGCTACACCTTC. This translates into CASSQDRSGPYYGYTF.

The chain recombines TRBV6-1 with TRBJ1-1, with D possibly being TRBD1 (5 bases). This CDR3 is built from 14 residues. CDR1 is MNHNS, CDR2 SASEGT, per germline. Trimming cost V 6 bases and J 3 bases, with 14 bases left between them. The CDR3 nucleotides read TGTGCCAGCAGCGACCGGCAGGGATACACTGAAGCTTTCTTT. Translated, it gives CASSDRQGYTEAFF.

This rearrangement joins TRBV5-4 to TRBJ2-7, with 9 bases aligning to TRBD1. V was clipped by 0 bases and J by 0 bases; unmatched bases: 7. This CDR3 is built from 17 residues. CDR1 and CDR2 (germline): SGHNT, YYREEE (reference sequence). CDR3 sequence reads: CASSLAPTGGYSYEQYF. As DNA, the CDR3 is TGTGCCAGCAGCTTGGCCCCTACAGGGGGCTACTCCTACGAGCAGTACTTC.

The CDR3, as DNA: TGCGCCAGCAGCTTAGGGGGCGAGACAGGCGGACAAGCGGCCCAGTACTTC. It yields the protein CASSLGGETGGQAAQYF. The chain employs TRBV5-1 and TRBJ2-5; the match to TRBD1 covers 7 bases. Germline assignment: CDR1 SGHRS and CDR2 YFSETQ. V gave up 2 bases and J gave up 9 bases; unmatched junction bases: 19. This CDR3 has 17 amino acids.

This clone was picked up a small number of times. The genes are TRBV24-1 and TRBJ2-3; D may match TRBD1 or TRBD2 (6 bases each). This CDR3 contains 14 residues. V lost 4 bases, J lost 6 bases, and 13 bases lay in between. The germline CDR1 and CDR2 sequences are KGHDR and SFDVKD. DNA for the CDR3: TGTGCCACCAGTGACCCAAGGGGGGTCGATACGCAGTATTTT. It specifies CATSDPRGVDTQYF.

The chain carries TRBV28 and TRBJ1-1; D may be TRBD1 (6 bases). This CDR3 comprises 12 residues. V dropped 8 bases and J dropped 5 bases, with 12 bases sitting between them. Germline values: CDR1 MDHEN, CDR2 SYDVKM. CDR3: CASGNRVTEAFF. As DNA, the CDR3 is TGTGCCAGCGGAAACAGGGTTACTGAAGCTTTCTTT.

This sequence joins TRBV27 and TRBJ2-4; perhaps TRBD1 as D (6 bases). The length of the CDR3 is 14 residues. The V end was cut by 5 bases, the J end by 2 bases, with 10 bases between. Germline lookup yields CDR1 MNHEY and CDR2 SMNVEV (reference sequence). CDR3 DNA: TGTGCCAGCAGTCTGGGACAAACCAAAAACATTCAGTACTTC. It yields the protein CASSLGQTKNIQYF.

This clone was found once. J is TRBJ2-2 and V is TRBV3-1 (or the pseudogene TRBV3-2), with no clear D. Germline V gene data show CDR1 as LGHDT and CDR2 as YNNKEL (reference sequence). Trimming took off 2 bases at V and 4 bases at J, with 8 bases between the two ends. The CDR3 has 14 amino acids. CDR3 nucleotide sequence: TGTGCCAGCAGCCAAAAGGGAACCACCGGGGAGCTGTTTTTT. It specifies CASSQKGTTGELFF.

This chain uses TRBV11-2 with TRBJ2-1; TRBD2 aligns across 7 bases. This CDR3 has 14 residues. CDR1 is SGHAT and CDR2 is FQNNGV in the germline V gene. V shed 5 bases and J 14 bases; nucleotides not matched to a gene: 15. In DNA form, the CDR3 reads TGTGCCAGCAGCCGATACCCACGGGGGGTTCACGAGTTCTTC. It translates to CASSRYPRGVHEFF. The entire variable domain, with the rest obtained from reference TRBV11-2 and TRBJ2-1, is as follows: EAGVAQSPRYKIIEKRQSVAFWCNPISGHATLYWYQQILGQGPKLLIQFQNNGVVDDSQLPKDRFSAERLKGVDSTLKIQPAKLEDSAVYLCASSRYPRGVHEFFGPGTRLTVL.